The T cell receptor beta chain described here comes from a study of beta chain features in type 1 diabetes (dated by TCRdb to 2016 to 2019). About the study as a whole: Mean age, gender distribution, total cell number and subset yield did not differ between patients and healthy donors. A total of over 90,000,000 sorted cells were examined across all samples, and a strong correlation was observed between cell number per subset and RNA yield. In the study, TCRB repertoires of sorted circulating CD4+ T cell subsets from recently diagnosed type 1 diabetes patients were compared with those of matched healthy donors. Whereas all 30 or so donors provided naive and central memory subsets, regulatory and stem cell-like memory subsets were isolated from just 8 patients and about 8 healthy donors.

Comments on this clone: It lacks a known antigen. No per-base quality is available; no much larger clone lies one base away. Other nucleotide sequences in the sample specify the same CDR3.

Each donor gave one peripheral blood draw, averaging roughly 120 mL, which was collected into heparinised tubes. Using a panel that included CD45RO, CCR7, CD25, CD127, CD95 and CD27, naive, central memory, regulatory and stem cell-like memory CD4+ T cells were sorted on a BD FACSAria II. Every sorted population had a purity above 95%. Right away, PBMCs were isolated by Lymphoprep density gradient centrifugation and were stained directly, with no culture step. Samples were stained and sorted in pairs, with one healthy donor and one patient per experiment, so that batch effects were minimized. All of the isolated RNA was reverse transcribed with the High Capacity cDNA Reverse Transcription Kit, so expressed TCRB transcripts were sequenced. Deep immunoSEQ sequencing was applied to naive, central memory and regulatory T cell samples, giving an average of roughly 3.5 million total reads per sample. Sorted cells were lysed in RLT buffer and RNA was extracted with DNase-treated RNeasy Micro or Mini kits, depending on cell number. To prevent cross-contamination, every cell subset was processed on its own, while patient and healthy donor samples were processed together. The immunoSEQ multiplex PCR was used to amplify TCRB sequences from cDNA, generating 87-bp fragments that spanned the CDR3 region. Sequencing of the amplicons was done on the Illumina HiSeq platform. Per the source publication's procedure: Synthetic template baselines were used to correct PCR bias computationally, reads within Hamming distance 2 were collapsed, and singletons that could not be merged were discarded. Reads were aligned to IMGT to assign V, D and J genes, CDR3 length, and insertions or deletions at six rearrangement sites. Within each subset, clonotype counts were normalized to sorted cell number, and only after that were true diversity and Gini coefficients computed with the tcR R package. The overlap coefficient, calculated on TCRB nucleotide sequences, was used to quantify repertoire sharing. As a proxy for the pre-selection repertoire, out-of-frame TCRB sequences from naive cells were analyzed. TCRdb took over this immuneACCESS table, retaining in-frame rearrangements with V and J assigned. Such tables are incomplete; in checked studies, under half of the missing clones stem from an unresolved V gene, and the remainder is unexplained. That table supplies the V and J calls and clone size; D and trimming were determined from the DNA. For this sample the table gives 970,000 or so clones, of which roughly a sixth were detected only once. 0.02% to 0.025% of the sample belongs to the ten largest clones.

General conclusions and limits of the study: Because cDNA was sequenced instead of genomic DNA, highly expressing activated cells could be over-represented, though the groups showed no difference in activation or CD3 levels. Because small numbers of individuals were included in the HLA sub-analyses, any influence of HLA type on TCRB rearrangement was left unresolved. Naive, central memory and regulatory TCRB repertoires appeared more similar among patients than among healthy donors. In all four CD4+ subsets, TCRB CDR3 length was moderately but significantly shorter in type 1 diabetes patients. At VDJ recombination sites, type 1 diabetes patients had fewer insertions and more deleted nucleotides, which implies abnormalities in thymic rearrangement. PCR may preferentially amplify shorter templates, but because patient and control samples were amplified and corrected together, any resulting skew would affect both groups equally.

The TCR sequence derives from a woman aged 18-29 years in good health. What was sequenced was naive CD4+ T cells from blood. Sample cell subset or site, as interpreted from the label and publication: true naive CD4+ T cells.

CDR3 reads: CASSPRGVETQYF. The sequenced DNA is TGTGCCAGCAGCCCTAGGGGCGTAGAGACCCAGTACTTC. This chain joins TRBV7-2 to TRBJ2-5; the D region possibly corresponds to TRBD1 (5 bases align). The CDR1 and CDR2 encoded by the germline V gene are SGHTA and FQGNSA. V loses 5 bases, J loses 4 bases, and the germline ends lie 11 bases apart. CDR3 length: 13 amino acids, cysteine to phenylalanine. The retained sequence is limited to the CDR3, 39 bases, with the frame set at the first base.